A single sample is the source of the 25 T cell receptor beta chains below, sequenced in a study of CD4 T cells in relation to SARS-CoV-2 and coronaviruses. Libraries were prepared by immunoSEQ multiplex PCR; TCRdb keeps only in-frame clonotypes and omits some of them. Here the sample spans about 56,000 clones, roughly nine tenths being singletons. Sequencing was performed on naive CD4+ T cells from PBMCs. As to subset: naive CD4+ T cells isolated by negative enrichment. The receptor source for this set is an adult with COVID-19.

The V call is TRBV7-2, the J call TRBJ2-6, with D unresolved. The V end lost 3 bases, the J end lost 4 bases, and 4 bases lay between the germline ends. Germline CDR1 reads SGHTA; CDR2 reads FQGNSA. The CDR3 spans 13 residues. CDR3 residues: CASSFSGANVLTF. The CDR3 region has the DNA TGTGCCAGCAGCTTTTCCGGGGCCAACGTCCTGACTTTC.

The chain links TRBV18 to TRBJ1-2, with D possibly being TRBD1 (6 bases). Germline CDR1 KGHSH, CDR2 LQKENI. The CDR3 extends over 14 amino acids. V lost 2 bases and J lost 8, with 15 bases in between. This chain's CDR3 is CASSPGGQSSGYTF. As DNA, the CDR3 is TGTGCCAGCTCACCAGGTGGACAGAGTTCCGGCTACACCTTC.

The chain is built from TRBV29-1 and TRBJ2-5; perhaps TRBD1 as D (8 bases). This CDR3 has 13 amino acids. Germline assignment: CDR1 SQVTM and CDR2 ANQGSEA. Deletions cut 3 bases from V and 4 bases from J, with 12 bases between. The CDR3, as DNA: TGCAGCGTTGATAACAGGGGGGGAGAGACCCAGTACTTC. Its protein is CSVDNRGGETQYF.

The chain employs TRBV7-9 and TRBJ1-4; maybe TRBD1 (5 bases). The length of the CDR3 is 13 residues. Trimming took 6 bases from V and 5 from J, leaving 10 bases between them. In germline, CDR1 is SEHNR, CDR2 FQNEAQ (reference sequence). The CDR3: CASRGTGNEKLFF. CDR3 nucleotide sequence: TGTGCCAGCAGAGGGACGGGGAATGAAAAACTGTTTTTT.

The chain couples TRBV5-1 to TRBJ2-3, with D unresolved. The V gene's germline CDR1 is SGHRS and CDR2 YFSETQ. CDR3 length equals 13 residues. V lost 3 bases and J 4 bases, leaving 9 bases between the germline ends. CDR3 loop: CASSSSNSDTQYF. The CDR3 DNA reads TGCGCCAGCAGCTCCAGTAACTCAGATACGCAGTATTTT.

The CDR3 is CATRIQWDEQYF. The CDR3 coding sequence is TGTGCCACCAGAATCCAGTGGGACGAGCAGTACTTC. The chain is built from TRBV24-1 and TRBJ2-7, with D unclear. V lost 7 bases and J 5 bases, leaving 11 bases between the germline ends. Germline lookup yields CDR1 KGHDR and CDR2 SFDVKD. CDR3 size: 12 residues.

The V call is TRBV19, the J call TRBJ2-1; 8 bases fit TRBD2. This CDR3 has 16 residues. V trimming: 5 bases; J trimming: 2 bases; junction bases outside the gene matches: 8. Per germline, CDR1 LNHDA and CDR2 SQIVND (reference sequence). In nucleotides, the CDR3 is TGTGCCAGTAGTGCCCCACTAGCGGAGCCCTACAATGAGCAGTTCTTC. Its protein is CASSAPLAEPYNEQFF.

The chain uses TRBV3-1 (or the pseudogene TRBV3-2) and TRBJ2-1; D is possibly TRBD2 (5 bases). The length of the CDR3 is 14 residues. The V gene's germline CDR1 is LGHDT and CDR2 YNNKEL (reference sequence). V was clipped by 1 base and J by 8 bases, with 12 bases between them. The CDR3 DNA sequence: TGTGCCAGCAGCCAAGCTGTGGGGAGCGATGAGCAGTTCTTC. Protein: CASSQAVGSDEQFF.

The chain is built from TRBV7-9 and TRBJ2-7; D remains unclear. The CDR3 has 14 amino acids. Trimming shortened V by 4 bases and J by 0 bases, and 10 bases separated the two germline ends. Germline V gene lookup returns CDR1 SEHNR and CDR2 FQNEAQ (reference sequence). The CDR3 here is CASSSSGLSYEQYF. CDR3 in DNA: TGTGCCAGCAGCTCCTCCGGGCTCTCCTACGAGCAGTACTTC.

This sequence joins TRBV18 and TRBJ2-1; D not certain. The V end lost 1 base, the J end lost 5 bases, and 6 bases lay between the germline ends. Germline V gives CDR1 KGHSH, CDR2 LQKENI. This CDR3 contains 13 residues. In DNA, the CDR3 is TGTGCCAGCTCACCACTTTTGCACAATGAGCAGTTCTTC. Residues: CASSPLLHNEQFF.

CDR3 loop: CASSSSDRGYGYTF. The CDR3 DNA reads TGTGCCAGCAGCTCCTCCGACAGAGGCTATGGCTACACCTTC. The chain combines TRBV5-6 with TRBJ1-2; D might be TRBD1 (5 bases). Per the germline V gene, CDR1 is SGHDT and CDR2 is YYEEEE. The CDR3 covers 14 residues. V shed 3 bases and J shed 4 bases, with 13 bases lying between them. Combining the CDR3 with reference TRBV5-6 and TRBJ1-2 gives the whole variable domain DAGVTQSPTHLIKTRGQQVTLRCSPKSGHDTVSWYQQALGQGPQFIFQYYEEEERQRGNFPDRFSGHQFPNYSSELNVNALLLGDSALYLCASSSSDRGYGYTFGSGTRLTVV.

The J gene is TRBJ2-3, the V gene TRBV5-4; a possible D gene is TRBD1 (7 bases). CDR3 size: 17 residues. From germline, CDR1 is SGHNT and CDR2 YYREEE (reference sequence). V was shortened by 4 bases and J by 0 bases, with 18 bases between the two germline ends. The CDR3 DNA reads as TGTGCCAGCAGCCCGGTGGCAGGGGGGACTAGCACAGATACGCAGTATTTT. This codes for CASSPVAGGTSTDTQYF.

The chain links TRBV10-3 to TRBJ1-6; no definite D call. The CDR3 extends over 15 amino acids. V dropped 5 bases and J dropped 5 bases, with 13 bases sitting between them. The V gene's germline CDR1 is ENHRY and CDR2 SYGVKD. The CDR3 DNA sequence: TGTGCCATCAGTTCCCGGACGGCTAATAATTCACCCCTCCACTTT. Encoded protein: CAISSRTANNSPLHF.

This clone showed up just once. The chain combines TRBV5-4 with TRBJ1-2; TRBD1 matches at 11 bases. Looked up from germline, CDR1 is SGHNT and CDR2 is YYREEE (reference sequence). Trimming cost V 4 bases and J 8 bases; bases outside gene matches: 7. This CDR3 contains 14 residues. The CDR3 reads CASSPGTGGNGYTF. The CDR3 region has the DNA TGTGCCAGCAGCCCCGGGACAGGGGGTAACGGCTACACCTTC.

V and J are TRBV30 and TRBJ2-5; perhaps TRBD1 as D (5 bases). V lost 4 bases, J lost 5 bases, and 11 bases lay in between. Germline V gene lookup returns CDR1 GTSNPN and CDR2 SVGIG (reference sequence). There are 12 residues in the CDR3. The DNA of the CDR3 is TGTGCCTGGAACAAGTACAGGGAGACCCAGTACTTC. This sequence encodes CAWNKYRETQYF.

The rearrangement joins TRBV5-4 to TRBJ1-3, with a tentative D call TRBD1 (5 bases). The CDR3 extends over 13 amino acids. Germline V gives CDR1 SGHNT, CDR2 YYREEE (reference sequence). The germline V and J ends were trimmed by 5 bases and 6 bases, with 12 bases remaining between them. Here the CDR3 DNA reads TGTGCCAGCAGTCAGGACACGGCAAACACCATATATTTT. Encoded protein: CASSQDTANTIYF.

The J gene is TRBJ2-7, the V gene TRBV5-6; 9 bases align to TRBD2. This CDR3 spans 15 amino acids. The trim removed 2 bases at V and 5 bases at J, leaving 8 bases unmatched. Germline V gene data show CDR1 as SGHDT and CDR2 as YYEEEE. The CDR3 bases are TGTGCCAGCAGCTTCCCTAGCGGGATTTATAACGAGCAGTACTTC. Translation gives CASSFPSGIYNEQYF.

The chain is built from TRBV19 and TRBJ2-7, with TRBD2 matching over 12 bases. The CDR3 has 13 residues. J gave up 7 bases and V 5 bases, and 3 bases lay outside the gene matches. Germline V gene lookup returns CDR1 LNHDA and CDR2 SQIVND (reference sequence). This CDR3 reads CASSLGLAGEQYF. The CDR3 DNA reads TGTGCCAGTAGTCTAGGACTAGCGGGGGAGCAGTACTTC. The full variable domain, completed using reference TRBV19 and TRBJ2-7, is DGGITQSPKYLFRKEGQNVTLSCEQNLNHDAMYWYRQDPGQGLRLIYYSQIVNDFQKGDIAEGYSVSREKKESFPLTVTSAQKNPTAFYLCASSLGLAGEQYFGPGTRLTVT.

CDR3 amino acids: CASSLAGTYEQYF. For the CDR3, the DNA is TGTGCCAGCAGCTTGGCAGGAACCTACGAGCAGTACTTC. J is TRBJ2-7 and V is TRBV5-6; no firm D call. Germline values: CDR1 SGHDT, CDR2 YYEEEE. The V gene lost 0 bases and the J gene lost 2 bases, with 6 bases spanning the gap. The CDR3 contains 13 residues. The whole variable domain, filled in from reference TRBV5-6 and TRBJ2-7, reads DAGVTQSPTHLIKTRGQQVTLRCSPKSGHDTVSWYQQALGQGPQFIFQYYEEEERQRGNFPDRFSGHQFPNYSSELNVNALLLGDSALYLCASSLAGTYEQYFGPGTRLTVT.

The gene calls are TRBV5-5 and TRBJ2-7; 12 nucleotides align to TRBD2. The V segment lost 0 bases and the J segment 9 bases; nucleotides outside the gene matches: 7. Per the germline V gene, CDR1 is SGHKS and CDR2 is YYEKEE (reference sequence). The CDR3 runs 15 residues. The CDR3 sequence is CASSLERLAGGPQYF. The CDR3, as DNA: TGTGCCAGCAGCTTGGAGCGGCTAGCGGGAGGGCCGCAGTACTTC. Full variable domain (remainder filled in from reference TRBV5-5 and TRBJ2-7): DAGVTQSPTHLIKTRGQQVTLRCSPISGHKSVSWYQQVLGQGPQFIFQYYEKEERGRGNFPDRFSARQFPNYSSELNVNALLLGDSALYLCASSLERLAGGPQYFGPGTRLTVT.

This sequence joins TRBV7-9 and TRBJ2-5, with 12 bases lining up with TRBD2. In germline, CDR1 is SEHNR, CDR2 FQNEAQ (reference sequence). Trimming took 0 bases from V and 5 from J; bases not matched to a gene: 1. There are 15 residues in the CDR3. CDR3 in amino acids: CASSLAGTSGETQYF. The CDR3 DNA follows: TGTGCCAGCAGCTTAGCAGGGACTAGCGGGGAGACCCAGTACTTC.

The chain carries TRBV6-5 and TRBJ2-6; D perhaps matches TRBD1 (5 bases). CDR3 length equals 14 residues. The V and J ends lost 8 bases and 0 bases respectively, with 8 bases between them. Germline V gene data show CDR1 as MNHEY and CDR2 as SVGAGI. The CDR3 loop reads CASQGVSGANVLTF. CDR3 nucleotides: TGTGCCAGCCAAGGGGTCTCTGGGGCCAACGTCCTGACTTTC.

This chain joins TRBV2 and TRBJ2-5, with 9 bases matching TRBD2. The V gene end was trimmed by 6 bases and the J gene end by 4 bases; junction bases not matched to a gene: 6. The CDR3 sequence is 14 residues long. CDR1 and CDR2 (germline): SNHLY, FYNNEI. The CDR3, as DNA: TGTGCCAGCAGATCTAGCGGGATTGTAGAGACCCAGTACTTC. It encodes CASRSSGIVETQYF.

This chain connects TRBV19 to TRBJ1-5, with D uncertain. The CDR3 extends over 16 amino acids. Trimming removed 6 bases from V and 0 bases from J, with 15 bases in between. Germline V gives CDR1 LNHDA, CDR2 SQIVND (reference sequence). The CDR3 is CASRTGLQYSNQPQHF. In DNA form, the CDR3 reads TGTGCCAGTAGAACCGGGCTCCAGTATAGCAATCAGCCCCAGCATTTT.

This clone was detected once. V is TRBV6-6 and J is TRBJ2-2; 15 bases align to TRBD2. This CDR3 region has 15 residues. Trimming took 4 bases from V and 8 from J; bases not matched to a gene: 2. Germline CDR1 and CDR2: MNHNY and SVGAGI (reference sequence). CDR3 region: CASSSGLAGGGELFF. The CDR3 DNA follows: TGTGCCAGCAGTTCGGGACTAGCGGGAGGTGGGGAGCTGTTTTTT.